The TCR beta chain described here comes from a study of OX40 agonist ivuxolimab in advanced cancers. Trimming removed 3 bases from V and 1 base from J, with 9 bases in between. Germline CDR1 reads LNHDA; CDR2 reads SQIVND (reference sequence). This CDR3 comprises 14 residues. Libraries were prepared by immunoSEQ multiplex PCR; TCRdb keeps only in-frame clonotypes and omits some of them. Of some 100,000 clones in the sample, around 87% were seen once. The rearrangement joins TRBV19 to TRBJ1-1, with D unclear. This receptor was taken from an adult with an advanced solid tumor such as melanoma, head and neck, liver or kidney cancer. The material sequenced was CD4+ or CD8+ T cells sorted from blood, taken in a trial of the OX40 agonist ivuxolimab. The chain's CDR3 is CASSIYGPNTEAFF. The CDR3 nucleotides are TGTGCCAGTAGTATTTATGGGCCGAACACTGAAGCTTTCTTT.